The 2 T cell receptor beta chains in this list originate from one sample, sequenced in a study of blood T cells in healthy people across ages. PCR was performed a second time for about 6 to 12 cycles using a sample-barcoded 5' primer and a J-beta primer mix. Using its own MiXCR run on the 5' RACE reads, TCRdb lists one record per CDR3 protein. This table holds 800,000 to 950,000 distinct CDR3 sequences, under 50% found once. Sequences were obtained from blood. These receptors originate from a man aged 25-45 years in good health.

This clonotype has ten or more counts. This chain uses TRBV6-5 with TRBJ2-7; 9 nucleotides match TRBD1. Germline CDR1 and CDR2: MNHEY and SVGAGI. This CDR3 is 14 amino acids long. V shed 5 bases and J 3 bases; nucleotides not matched to a gene: 5. Here the CDR3 reads CASSDGQGIYEQYF. CDR3 sequence (DNA): TGTGCCAGCAGTGATGGACAGGGGATCTACGAGCAGTACTTC.

The genes are TRBV28 and TRBJ2-3; 7 bases match TRBD1. CDR3 length equals 10 residues. Germline CDR1 is MDHEN and CDR2 is SYDVKM. V trimming: 8 bases; J trimming: 8 bases; junction bases outside the gene matches: 1. The CDR3 protein is CASPGGTQYF. The DNA for the CDR3 is TGTGCCAGCCCAGGGGGTACGCAGTATTTT. Looking up the rest from reference TRBV28 and TRBJ2-3 gives the full variable domain: DVKVTQSSRYLVKRTGEKVFLECVQDMDHENMFWYRQDPGLGLRLIYFSYDVKMKEKGDIPEGYSVSREKKERFSLILESASTNQTSMYLCASPGGTQYFGPGTRLTVL.